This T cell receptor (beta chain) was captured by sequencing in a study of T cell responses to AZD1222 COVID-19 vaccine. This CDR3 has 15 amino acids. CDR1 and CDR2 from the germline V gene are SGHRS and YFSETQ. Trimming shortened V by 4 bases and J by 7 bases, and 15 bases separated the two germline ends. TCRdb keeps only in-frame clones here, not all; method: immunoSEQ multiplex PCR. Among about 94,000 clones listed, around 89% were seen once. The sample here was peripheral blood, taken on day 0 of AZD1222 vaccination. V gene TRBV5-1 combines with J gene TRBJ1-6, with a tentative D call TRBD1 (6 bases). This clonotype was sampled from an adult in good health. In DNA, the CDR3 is TGCGCCAGCAGCCTACAGGGAGAAGAAAATTCACCCCTCCACTTT. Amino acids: CASSLQGEENSPLHF.